A single sample is the source of the 16 T cell receptor beta chains below, sequenced in a study of identical twins (dated by TCRdb to 2015 to 2016). Library preparation was by 5' RACE. Sequenced using an Illumina HiSeq 2000. TCRdb reran the public reads through fastp at Q25 and MiXCR, keeping productive beta chains. Rows are combined by CDR3 protein, so each entry shows the most common genes and DNA. The sample data list approximately 620,000 distinct CDR3 sequences, and over 8.5% of these were observed just once. The ten most abundant clones make up 0.98% of the sample. The same specimen was also included in a second study, on yellow fever vaccine responses in identical twins.

Sample: PBMCs. These receptors were taken from a woman younger than 30 in good health.

This clonotype appeared many times. The chain has TRBV12-3 or TRBV12-4 and TRBJ2-5; 7 bases are shared with TRBD2. This CDR3 contains 15 residues. J gave up 5 bases and V 6 bases, and 12 bases lay outside the gene matches. The CDR3 sequence: CASSPGTTDLETQYF. CDR3 DNA: TGTGCCAGCAGCCCCGGGACTACCGATTTGGAGACCCAGTACTTC.

This chain joins TRBV29-1 and TRBJ2-7, with a tentative D call TRBD1 (6 bases). CDR3 length equals 13 residues. The V gene's germline CDR1 is SQVTM and CDR2 ANQGSEA. V lost 3 bases and J lost 4, with 13 bases in between. The CDR3 loop is CSVESGTPYEQYF. CDR3 sequence (DNA): TGCAGCGTTGAGTCTGGGACACCATACGAGCAGTACTTC.

The rearrangement uses TRBV7-3 and TRBJ2-2; 11 bases align to TRBD1. After removal of 5 bases from V and 6 bases from J, the junction contained 11 bases not matched to a gene. Germline V gene data show CDR1 as SGHTA and CDR2 as FQGTGA. The CDR3 length is 17 residues. The CDR3 spells CASSLGQGAFRAGELFF. The CDR3 DNA follows: TGTGCCAGCAGCCTCGGACAGGGGGCTTTCAGGGCCGGGGAGCTGTTTTTT. The full variable domain, in which reference TRBV7-3 and TRBJ2-2 provide the parts outside the CDR3, is GAGVSQTPSNKVTEKGKYVELRCDPISGHTALYWYRQSLGQGPEFLIYFQGTGAADDSGLPNDRFFAVRPEGSVSTLKIQRTERGDSAVYLCASSLGQGAFRAGELFFGEGSRLTVL.

The V and J genes are TRBV12-3 or TRBV12-4 and TRBJ2-1; TRBD2 matches at 8 bases. J gave up 9 bases and V 2 bases, and 12 bases lay outside the gene matches. The length of the CDR3 is 16 residues. CDR3 nucleotides: TGTGCCAGCAGTTTAAGGCCGGGGGGGGGCGCGGCTGAGCAGTTCTTC. Translating it yields CASSLRPGGGAAEQFF.

This chain links TRBV4-3 with TRBJ2-1, with D possibly matching TRBD2 (6 bases). Looked up from germline, CDR1 is LGHNA and CDR2 is YSLEER. The ends were cut back, 0 bases at V and 4 bases at J, with 16 bases in the middle. This CDR3 is 17 amino acids long. The CDR3 DNA reads TGCGCCAGCAGCCAAGATAAGAGTGGACTACCATACAATGAGCAGTTCTTC. Translated: CASSQDKSGLPYNEQFF.

This clonotype came up many times. The rearrangement joins TRBV12-3 or TRBV12-4 to TRBJ2-2; tentative D call: TRBD2 (6 bases). Trimming pared 6 bases from V and 5 bases from J, leaving 10 bases between. The length of the CDR3 is 13 residues. The CDR3 is CASRLGGTGELFF. CDR3 in DNA: TGTGCCAGCAGGTTGGGGGGTACCGGGGAGCTGTTTTTT.

The chain links TRBV29-1 to TRBJ2-2; D gene ambiguous. V was pared by 6 bases and J by 2 bases, with 13 bases between. The germline CDR1 and CDR2 sequences are SQVTM and ANQGSEA. This CDR3 comprises 14 residues. The chain's CDR3 is CSVVGLTNTGELFF. In DNA form, the CDR3 reads TGCAGCGTCGTAGGCCTTACAAACACCGGGGAGCTGTTTTTT.

This clonotype came up many times. The rearrangement joins TRBV29-1 to TRBJ2-5, with TRBD2 as a possible D gene (6 bases). This CDR3 is 13 amino acids long. V shed 5 bases and J shed 2 bases, with 12 bases lying between them. Germline assignment: CDR1 SQVTM and CDR2 ANQGSEA. Written as DNA, the CDR3 is TGCAGCGTTTCGTCCGGGGGTCAAGAGACCCAGTACTTC. It yields the protein CSVSSGGQETQYF. The full variable domain, completed using reference TRBV29-1 and TRBJ2-5, is SAVISQKPSRDICQRGTSLTIQCQVDSQVTMMFWYRQQPGQSLTLIATANQGSEATYESGFVIDKFPISRPNLTFSTLTVSNMSPEDSSIYLCSVSSGGQETQYFGPGTRLLVL.

This clonotype was counted ten times or more. The chain recombines TRBV4-1 with TRBJ2-1; the match to TRBD2 covers 8 bases. The trim removed 3 bases at V and 9 bases at J, leaving 10 bases unmatched. Germline values: CDR1 MGHRA, CDR2 YSYEKL. The CDR3 contains 15 residues. CDR3 region: CASSQSPGLAGEQFF. CDR3 in DNA: TGCGCCAGCAGCCAGTCCCCAGGACTAGCCGGTGAGCAGTTCTTC.

This clonotype was seen only a few times. The chain is built from TRBV27 and TRBJ1-4, with D hard to call. Trimming took off 8 bases at V and 1 base at J, with 11 bases between the two ends. This CDR3 contains 14 residues. The germline V gene encodes CDR1 MNHEY and CDR2 SMNVEV (reference sequence). In nucleotides, the CDR3 is TGTGCCAGCGGCTACAGAGGAACTAATGAAAAACTGTTTTTT. This translates into CASGYRGTNEKLFF. Based on the CDR3 plus reference TRBV27 and TRBJ1-4, the full variable domain is EAQVTQNPRYLITVTGKKLTVTCSQNMNHEYMSWYRQDPGLGLRQIYYSMNVEVTDKGDVPEGYKVSRKEKRNFPLILESPSPNQTSLYFCASGYRGTNEKLFFGSGTQLSVL.

This clonotype came up many times. This chain links TRBV5-1 with TRBJ2-3, with a tentative D call TRBD2 (7 bases). Looked up from germline, CDR1 is SGHRS and CDR2 is YFSETQ. This CDR3 contains 15 residues. V was trimmed by 2 bases and J by 4 bases, leaving 14 bases between them. The DNA of the CDR3 is TGCGCCAGCAGCTTAGCCGGGGGGCCTGCAGATACGCAGTATTTT. It yields the protein CASSLAGGPADTQYF.

This clonotype was counted a few times. V usage is TRBV28 and J usage is TRBJ2-5, with a weak D call TRBD1 (5 bases). Germline V CDR1 and CDR2: MDHEN, SYDVKM. With 7 bases removed from V and 2 bases from J, the gap between germline ends came to 11 bases. There are 13 residues in the CDR3. CDR3 in amino acids: CASISRDQETQYF. CDR3 sequence (DNA): TGTGCCAGCATCTCCAGGGATCAAGAGACCCAGTACTTC.

This clonotype was recorded a few times. The V call is TRBV25-1, the J call TRBJ2-1, with D perhaps TRBD2 (7 bases). The V gene lost 4 bases and the J gene lost 12 bases, with 10 bases spanning the gap. Germline V gene data show CDR1 as MGHDK and CDR2 as SYGVNS. The CDR3 has 11 amino acids. The CDR3 DNA follows: TGTGCCAGCAGTGGAGGGGGGGGGCAGTTCTTC. This gives the protein CASSGGGGQFF.

This clonotype was counted at least ten times. The V call is TRBV28, the J call TRBJ2-2; TRBD2 agrees at 10 bases. Germline V lookup: CDR1 MDHEN, CDR2 SYDVKM. Trimming at V came to 6 bases and at J to 6 bases, leaving 10 bases not matched to a gene. CDR3 length equals 16 residues. Here the CDR3 reads CASSLLLAGVSGELFF. The CDR3 DNA sequence: TGTGCCAGCAGCCTGTTGCTAGCGGGGGTTTCCGGGGAGCTGTTTTTT.

This chain uses TRBV7-6 with TRBJ2-7; TRBD2 agrees at 10 bases. The CDR3 runs to 16 residues. The ends lost 1 base at V and 5 bases at J; junction bases unmatched: 8. Per the germline V gene, CDR1 is SGHVS and CDR2 is FNYEAQ. The CDR3 DNA follows: TGTGCCAGCAGCTTAGTAGCCCTAGCGGGAGATGACGAGCAGTACTTC. Residues: CASSLVALAGDDEQYF. The entire variable domain, with the rest obtained from reference TRBV7-6 and TRBJ2-7, is as follows: GAGVSQSPRYKVTKRGQDVALRCDPISGHVSLYWYRQALGQGPEFLTYFNYEAQQDKSGLPNDRFSAERPEGSISTLTIQRTEQRDSAMYRCASSLVALAGDDEQYFGPGTRLTVT.

This clonotype was detected only a few times. CDR3 nucleotides: TGTGCCAGCAGTGTCCAGATCGGGGCTGGCTACACCTTC. It translates to CASSVQIGAGYTF. The chain has TRBV6-1 and TRBJ1-2; D is possibly TRBD1 (5 bases). The germline V gene encodes CDR1 MNHNS and CDR2 SASEGT. The CDR3 loop spans 13 amino acids. V was trimmed by 4 bases and J by 7 bases, leaving 13 bases between them.